Below, one TCR beta chain is given with its context. What it binds is unknown. Its ends do not fully match the called genes, so a read error is possible. PCR used 60 Vbeta primers and 13 Jbeta primers. Sequenced by immunoSEQ multiplex PCR; TCRdb stores in-frame clones only, minus some. The table records about 130,000 clones, 70% to 90% of them present only once. This sample is drawn from a study of cytomegalovirus exposure and HLA in healthy donors. Overall study context: Counted in an early data release were about 85 million unique TCRs from HLA-typed donors.

The V gene's germline CDR1 is SGHVS and CDR2 FNYEAQ. This CDR3 spans 14 amino acids. Study findings and constraints: Follow-up analysis later connected one missense variant in DCLRE1C with trimming of TCR beta V- and J-genes. Within an earlier analysis, most TCR beta V segments proved productive either about 87% or about 30% of the time. Association of 16,951 TCR beta sequences with HLA alleles was found at 0.05 false discovery rate in a later analysis.

V is TRBV7-6 and J is TRBJ2-7, with 11 bases matching TRBD2. Sequenced material: PBMCs. This clonotype originated in a boy aged 5-17 years in good health and CMV-seronegative. The DNA of the CDR3 is TGTGCCAGCAGCTTGACTAGCGGGGCCTACAAGCAGTACTTC. It yields the protein CASSLTSGAYKQYF. The entire variable domain, with the rest obtained from reference TRBV7-6 and TRBJ2-7, is as follows: GAGVSQSPRYKVTKRGQDVALRCDPISGHVSLYWYRQALGQGPEFLTYFNYEAQQDKSGLPNDRFSAERPEGSISTLTIQRTEQRDSAMYRCASSLTSGAYKQYFGPGTRLTVT.